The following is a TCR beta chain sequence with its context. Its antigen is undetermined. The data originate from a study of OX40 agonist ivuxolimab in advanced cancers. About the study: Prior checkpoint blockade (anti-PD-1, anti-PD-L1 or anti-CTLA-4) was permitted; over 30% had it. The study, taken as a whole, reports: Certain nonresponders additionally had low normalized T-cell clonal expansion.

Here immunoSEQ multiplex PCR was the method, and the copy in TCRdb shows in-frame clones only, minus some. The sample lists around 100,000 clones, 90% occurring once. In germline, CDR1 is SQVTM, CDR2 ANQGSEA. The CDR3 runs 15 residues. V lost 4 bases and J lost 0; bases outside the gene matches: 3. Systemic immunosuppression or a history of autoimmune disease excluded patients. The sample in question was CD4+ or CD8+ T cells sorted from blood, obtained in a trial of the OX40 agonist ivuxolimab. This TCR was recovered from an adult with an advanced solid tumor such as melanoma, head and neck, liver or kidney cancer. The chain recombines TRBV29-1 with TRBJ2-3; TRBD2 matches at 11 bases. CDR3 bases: TGCAGCGTTGTAACTAGCGGGGGTAGCACAGATACGCAGTATTTT. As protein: CSVVTSGGSTDTQYF.